This entry concerns a single TCR beta chain. One junction end does not reproduce the germline sequence, and a read error may be involved. This entry comes from a study of cytomegalovirus exposure and HLA in healthy donors. At sampling all donors were nominally healthy, likely with unrecorded immune exposures. PCR used 60 Vbeta primers and 13 Jbeta primers. TCRdb's copy holds only in-frame clones and misses some; the assay was immunoSEQ multiplex PCR. The sample holds about 200,000 clones. The CDR3 spans 15 residues. In germline, CDR1 is SGHRS, CDR2 YFSETQ. V and J are TRBV5-1 and TRBJ1-2; 12 bases are shared with TRBD1. Input material: PBMCs. The TCR sequence derives from a girl aged 2 to 10 in good health and CMV-seropositive. The DNA for the CDR3 is TGCGCCAGCAGCTCGGGACAGGGGGCTAACGATGGCTACACCTTC. Encoded protein: CASSSGQGANDGYTF.